The 6 T cell receptor beta chains below were found in one sample sequenced in a study of molecular identifiers for immune sequencing clone quantification. Each CDR3 protein is one row after TCRdb ran MiXCR on the PCR reads. This repertoire shows 60,000 to 70,000 distinct CDR3 sequences, 17% found once; its top ten account for under 1.5%. The sequenced material came from naive CD8+ T cells from blood, with Jurkat cell RNA spiked in. The subset was: FACS-sorted CD8+CD4-CCR7+CD45RA+ naive T cells. Every receptor here comes from a human donor in good health. Some libraries in this study had Jurkat cell RNA spiked in.

This rearrangement joins TRBV28 to TRBJ2-1; D is perhaps TRBD1 (6 bases). CDR1 and CDR2 from the germline V gene are MDHEN and SYDVKM. Trimming took off 6 bases at V and 7 bases at J, with 16 bases between the two ends. This CDR3 is built from 14 residues. The CDR3 DNA is TGTGCCAGCAGCTCGGACAGTCCTTATAATGAGCAGTTCTTC. Translation: CASSSDSPYNEQFF.

Many counts were recorded for this clonotype. The chain couples TRBV29-1 to TRBJ2-5; tentatively, D is TRBD2 (5 bases). The CDR3 contains 15 residues. CDR1 is SQVTM, CDR2 ANQGSEA, per germline. The V gene lost 2 bases and the J gene lost 3 bases, with 16 bases spanning the gap. DNA of the CDR3: TGCAGCGTTGAATATCGCCTAGCTTCTGAAGAGACCCAGTACTTC. Protein product: CSVEYRLASEETQYF. The full variable domain, its missing parts supplied by reference TRBV29-1 and TRBJ2-5, is SAVISQKPSRDICQRGTSLTIQCQVDSQVTMMFWYRQQPGQSLTLIATANQGSEATYESGFVIDKFPISRPNLTFSTLTVSNMSPEDSSIYLCSVEYRLASEETQYFGPGTRLLVL.

The table lists this clonotype with many counts. The chain couples TRBV20-1 to TRBJ2-2; D not resolved. Germline V gene data show CDR1 as DFQATT and CDR2 as SNEGSKA (reference sequence). V lost 1 base, J lost 3 bases, and 21 bases lay in between. The CDR3 is made up of 18 amino acids. DNA of the CDR3: TGCAGTGCTAGAGGGTTGATCGGAAGCGTCCGGGACACCGGGGAGCTGTTTTTT. Translated, it gives CSARGLIGSVRDTGELFF.

At least ten counts were recorded for this clonotype. The chain recombines TRBV11-2 with TRBJ2-1; 11 positions agree with TRBD2. Germline assignment: CDR1 SGHAT and CDR2 FQNNGV. CDR3 length: 15 residues. J gave up 3 bases and V 5 bases, and 3 bases lay outside the gene matches. The CDR3 spells CASSATSGSYNEQFF. The CDR3 DNA reads as TGTGCCAGCAGCGCTACTAGCGGGAGCTACAATGAGCAGTTCTTC.

In its sample, this clonotype was seen many times. The CDR3 bases are TGTGCCAGCAGTTTACTAGCGGGAGTTTCCACCTACGAGCAGTACTTC. Protein: CASSLLAGVSTYEQYF. The V gene is TRBV28, the J gene TRBJ2-7; TRBD2 agrees at 10 bases. After removal of 2 bases from V and 2 bases from J, the junction contained 6 bases not matched to a gene. Germline V gene lookup returns CDR1 MDHEN and CDR2 SYDVKM. The CDR3 runs 16 residues.

This rearrangement joins TRBV4-1 to TRBJ2-6, with 9 bases aligning to TRBD1. The CDR3 is made up of 17 amino acids. J was trimmed by 3 bases and V by 4 bases; bases with no gene match: 7. Germline CDR1 reads MGHRA; CDR2 reads YSYEKL. CDR3 nucleotide sequence: TGCGCCAGCAGCCTAGGGACAGGGTTTGGTGGGGCCAACGTCCTGACTTTC. Amino acids: CASSLGTGFGGANVLTF.